These 24 T cell receptor beta chains share one sample of origin, sequenced in a study of CD8 T cells in ankylosing spondylitis. Study-wide results and limits: Among TCR beta sequences, a motif of roughly 8 highly homologous variants appeared characteristic of ankylosing spondylitis blood.

TCRdb re-analysed the 5' RACE reads in MiXCR, keeping a single row per CDR3 protein. In the table there are a few hundred thousand distinct CDR3 sequences, about 6.7% of which are singletons. Their antigens are not known. The sequenced sample was blood, either unsorted or a sorted T cell fraction (not recorded which). Receptor source: a male donor with ankylosing spondylitis.

This clonotype was picked up many times. J is TRBJ1-1 and V is TRBV10-3; the D is unclear. The V and J ends lost 5 bases and 0 bases respectively, with 7 bases between them. CDR3 length: 13 residues. Germline V gene data show CDR1 as ENHRY and CDR2 as SYGVKD. The CDR3 nucleotides are TGTGCCATCAGTTCGGGGTTGAACACTGAAGCTTTCTTT. It codes for CAISSGLNTEAFF.

This clonotype was observed at least ten times. J is TRBJ2-1 and V is TRBV20-1; perhaps TRBD2 as D (5 bases). This CDR3 has 15 residues. V lost 5 bases to trimming and J lost 3 bases, with 17 bases between them. CDR1 DFQATT and CDR2 SNEGSKA come from the germline V gene (reference sequence). This CDR3 reads CSAYISTTSYNEQFF. The CDR3, as DNA: TGCAGTGCTTACATTAGTACCACTAGCTACAATGAGCAGTTCTTC.

In its sample, this clonotype was seen many times. The rearrangement uses TRBV10-3 and TRBJ2-2; 11 positions match TRBD1. The CDR3 covers 14 residues. J was trimmed by 4 bases and V by 9 bases; bases with no gene match: 4. CDR1 and CDR2 (germline): ENHRY, SYGVKD. CDR3 sequence (DNA): TGTGCCATACCGGGGACAGGGGGCACCGGGGAGCTGTTTTTT. Its protein is CAIPGTGGTGELFF.

In this sample, this clonotype turned up many times. The rearrangement joins TRBV5-5 to TRBJ2-7; tentatively, D is TRBD1 (6 bases). The CDR3 spans 15 residues. Deletions cut 5 bases from V and 4 bases from J, with 19 bases between. Germline CDR1 reads SGHKS; CDR2 reads YYEKEE (reference sequence). The CDR3 loop reads CASRPSDRFTYEQYF. Written as DNA, the CDR3 is TGTGCCAGCAGGCCAAGCGACAGGTTTACGTACGAGCAGTACTTC.

This clonotype occurred many times. J is TRBJ1-2 and V is TRBV5-4; possible D gene TRBD1, 5 bases. CDR3 length: 14 residues. The germline CDR1 and CDR2 sequences are SGHNT and YYREEE (reference sequence). V lost 0 bases to trimming and J lost 6 bases, with 12 bases between them. CDR3 sequence: CASSLAVGAHGYTF. The CDR3 DNA reads as TGTGCCAGCAGCTTGGCCGTTGGGGCGCATGGCTACACCTTC.

The chain carries TRBV7-9 and TRBJ2-5, with D perhaps being TRBD1 or TRBD2 (7 bases each). V shed 5 bases and J shed 4 bases, with 23 bases lying between them. The length of the CDR3 is 17 residues. Per the germline V gene, CDR1 is SEHNR and CDR2 is FQNEAQ (reference sequence). The CDR3 region is CASSPQGGGLKRETQYF. The CDR3 nucleotides read TGTGCCAGCAGCCCCCAGGGGGGGGGGTTGAAAAGAGAGACCCAGTACTTC.

In the case of this clonotype: A clone one base away is much larger, so this may be a read error. V usage is TRBV7-9 and J usage is TRBJ1-5; unclear D gene. Germline V gene data show CDR1 as SEHNR and CDR2 as FQNEAQ (reference sequence). The CDR3 is 14 amino acids. CDR3 bases: TGTGCCAGCAGCCTGGCACAGAGCAATCTGCCCCAGCATTTT. This gives the protein CASSLAQSNLPQHF.

This clonotype was picked up many times. The chain joins TRBV19 to TRBJ2-1; 7 nucleotides line up with TRBD2. Germline CDR1 reads LNHDA; CDR2 reads SQIVND (reference sequence). Losses at the gene ends were 1 base for V and 3 bases for J; bases not matched to a gene: 6. This CDR3 has 16 residues. The CDR3 sequence: CASSIVGTGGYNEQFF. The CDR3 DNA sequence: TGTGCCAGTAGTATAGTCGGCACGGGGGGCTACAATGAGCAGTTCTTC.

This clonotype was found a few times. The J gene is TRBJ2-1, the V gene TRBV9; 8 nucleotides agree with TRBD2. J lost 7 bases, V lost 2 bases, and 11 bases had no gene match. CDR3 length: 16 residues. Germline V gene data show CDR1 as SGDLS and CDR2 as YYNGEE. The CDR3 DNA is TGTGCCAGCAGCGTGGGTAGCGGGGTGCTTTGGAATGAGCAGTTCTTC. Amino acids: CASSVGSGVLWNEQFF.

This clonotype came up many times. The gene calls are TRBV25-1 and TRBJ1-1; D is undetermined. This CDR3 region has 14 residues. With 7 bases removed from V and 1 base from J, the gap between germline ends came to 13 bases. Germline CDR1 is MGHDK and CDR2 is SYGVNS. The CDR3 DNA follows: TGTGCCAGCATTGAGAACCGGGAGAACACTGAAGCTTTCTTT. Its translation is CASIENRENTEAFF.

This clonotype was counted ten times or more. The chain couples TRBV9 to TRBJ2-5, with TRBD1 matching 7 bases. Germline-derived CDR1 and CDR2 are SGDLS and YYNGEE. V shed 8 bases and J 2 bases; nucleotides not matched to a gene: 9. The CDR3 is 14 residues long. The CDR3 is CASQPGQPQETQYF. The CDR3, as DNA: TGTGCCAGTCAACCGGGACAGCCTCAAGAGACCCAGTACTTC.

This clonotype was seen only a few times. The V and J genes are TRBV6-5 and TRBJ2-5, with TRBD1 matching 8 bases. Germline CDR1 reads MNHEY; CDR2 reads SVGAGI. This CDR3 has 15 amino acids. V was pared by 1 base and J by 5 bases, with 6 bases of the junction left unmatched. CDR3 bases: TGTGCCAGCAGTTACTGGCGACAGGGGAAGGAGACCCAGTACTTC. Amino acids: CASSYWRQGKETQYF.

There are many counts of this clonotype. The rearrangement joins TRBV9 to TRBJ2-7; no clear D. Trimming cost V 0 bases and J 2 bases, with 6 bases left between them. This CDR3 contains 13 residues. Germline V gives CDR1 SGDLS, CDR2 YYNGEE. The CDR3 protein is CASSVEGTYEQYF. In DNA form, the CDR3 reads TGTGCCAGCAGCGTAGAAGGGACCTACGAGCAGTACTTC.

This chain uses TRBV12-3 or TRBV12-4 with TRBJ2-7; 10 nucleotides match TRBD2. After removal of 6 bases from V and 7 bases from J, the junction contained 9 bases not matched to a gene. This CDR3 spans 14 amino acids. The CDR3 sequence is CASSYLAGVGEQYF. CDR3 DNA sequence: TGTGCCAGCAGCTATCTAGCGGGAGTGGGGGAGCAGTACTTC.

The table lists this clonotype with many counts. V is TRBV4-1 and J is TRBJ2-7; D uncertain. The V gene lost 3 bases and the J gene lost 5 bases, with 2 bases spanning the gap. Germline CDR1 is MGHRA and CDR2 is YSYEKL. This CDR3 region has 10 residues. The CDR3 loop reads CASSQNEQYF. CDR3 in DNA: TGCGCCAGCAGCCAGAACGAGCAGTACTTC.

This clonotype was seen at least ten times. The V gene is TRBV5-1, the J gene TRBJ2-1; the D gene could be TRBD1 or TRBD2 (5 bases each). The length of the CDR3 is 15 residues. CDR1 and CDR2 from the germline V gene are SGHRS and YFSETQ. With 0 bases removed from V and 2 bases from J, the gap between germline ends came to 9 bases. CDR3 loop: CASSLVGATYNEQFF. The CDR3 DNA sequence: TGCGCCAGCAGCTTGGTCGGGGCTACCTACAATGAGCAGTTCTTC. Complete variable domain (other parts from reference TRBV5-1 and TRBJ2-1): KAGVTQTPRYLIKTRGQQVTLSCSPISGHRSVSWYQQTPGQGLQFLFEYFSETQRNKGNFPGRFSGRQFSNSRSEMNVSTLELGDSALYLCASSLVGATYNEQFFGPGTRLTVL.

This clonotype was observed many times. V gene TRBV4-1 combines with J gene TRBJ1-6; D gene ambiguous. Germline CDR1 reads MGHRA; CDR2 reads YSYEKL. CDR3 size: 15 residues. The V end was cut by 3 bases, the J end by 0 bases, with 6 bases between. CDR3 residues: CASSQASSYNSPLHF. Written as DNA, the CDR3 is TGCGCCAGCAGCCAGGCGTCCTCCTATAATTCACCCCTCCACTTT.

This clonotype has only a few counts. The chain combines TRBV21-1 with TRBJ2-5; TRBD1, as called in the table, went unchecked against the DNA. TRBV21-1 is a pseudogene locus. This CDR3 region has 14 residues. CDR3 protein: CPWGLLAKQETQYF. The CDR3 nucleotides read TGCCCCTGGGGTTTATTAGCAAAACAAGAGACCCAGTACTTC.

This clonotype was found many times. Possible read error: a much larger clone is one base away. The V gene is TRBV20-1, the J gene TRBJ2-7, with 8 bases matching TRBD2. The CDR3 covers 17 residues. In germline, CDR1 is DFQATT, CDR2 SNEGSKA (reference sequence). In nucleotides, the CDR3 is TGCTGTGCTAGAGATTGGGCGAAGCGGGGGCACTCCTACGAGCAGTACTTC. Encoded protein: CCARDWAKRGHSYEQYF.

The V call is TRBV6-1, the J call TRBJ2-7; no clear D. Germline lookup yields CDR1 MNHNS and CDR2 SASEGT. This CDR3 has 17 amino acids. The V end was cut by 0 bases, the J end by 3 bases, with 18 bases between. For the CDR3, the DNA is TGTGCCAGCAGTGAAGCTCTCCCTGTCGCCAGGTTCTACGAGCAGTACTTC. Its translation: CASSEALPVARFYEQYF.

V usage is TRBV19 and J usage is TRBJ2-3; D gene ambiguous. V was clipped by 3 bases and J by 2 bases, with 6 bases between them. The CDR3 has 13 amino acids. CDR1 is LNHDA and CDR2 is SQIVND in the germline V gene (reference sequence). CDR3 DNA: TGTGCCAGTAGTATGCTACCCACAGATACGCAGTATTTT. This gives the protein CASSMLPTDTQYF.

This clonotype was detected a few times. This chain links TRBV20-1 with TRBJ1-2; perhaps TRBD1 as D (6 bases). This CDR3 region has 14 residues. Germline CDR1 and CDR2: DFQATT and SNEGSKA (reference sequence). The germline V and J ends were trimmed by 4 bases and 1 base, with 13 bases remaining between them. DNA for the CDR3: TGCAGTGCTACCCTGAGGACAGATAACTATGGCTACACCTTC. Translated, it gives CSATLRTDNYGYTF.

This clonotype showed up just a few times. V is TRBV12-3 or TRBV12-4 and J is TRBJ1-6; D gene uncertain. The CDR3 extends over 14 amino acids. V was pared by 6 bases and J by 10 bases, with 16 bases between. The CDR3 DNA is TGTGCCAGCAGCCTAGCGGGCCCGGGGTCACCCCTCCACTTT. This sequence encodes CASSLAGPGSPLHF.

The genes are TRBV7-6 and TRBJ2-7; D is uncertain. CDR3 size: 16 residues. Germline CDR1 SGHVS, CDR2 FNYEAQ. Trimming cost V 5 bases and J 6 bases, with 23 bases left between them. DNA for the CDR3: TGTGCCAGCAGCAACCCCGGGTCACTGTTAAGGATCGAGCAGTACTTC. Its protein is CASSNPGSLLRIEQYF.